These 27 T cell receptor beta chains were sequenced from one sample in a study of blood T cell repertoires in COVID-19. The protocol was immunoSEQ multiplex PCR, while the TCRdb copy is restricted to in-frame clones and leaves out a portion. Found here are under 95,000 clones, approximately 86% of them singletons; the top ten hold over 15%. Sequenced sample: peripheral blood. These receptors were obtained from a woman older than 75 with acute or convalescent COVID-19.

The J gene is TRBJ2-7, the V gene TRBV5-1; 8 bases align to TRBD2. Germline trimming cut 4 bases from V and 5 bases from J; bases unmatched to any gene: 11. Germline-derived CDR1 and CDR2 are SGHRS and YFSETQ. The CDR3 is 15 amino acids. The CDR3 region has the DNA TGCGCCAGCAGCGCGGGGGGAGGAAAAGGCGACGAGCAGTACTTC. This encodes CASSAGGGKGDEQYF.

This chain uses TRBV2 with TRBJ1-5, with D tentatively TRBD1 (6 bases). V was cut by 1 base and J by 2 bases, with 6 bases left in between. This CDR3 has 14 amino acids. CDR1 is SNHLY, CDR2 FYNNEI, per germline. The CDR3 bases are TGTGCCAGCAGTGAAGACAGGGGCAATCAGCCCCAGCATTTT. Translated, it gives CASSEDRGNQPQHF.

The gene calls are TRBV18 and TRBJ2-3; D is undetermined. The CDR3 runs to 14 residues. Looked up from germline, CDR1 is KGHSH and CDR2 is LQKENI. The germline V and J ends were trimmed by 3 bases and 1 base, with 8 bases remaining between them. In DNA, the CDR3 is TGTGCCAGCTCACCCGATTCGGGCACAGATACGCAGTATTTT. This gives the protein CASSPDSGTDTQYF.

The rearrangement uses TRBV16 and TRBJ2-7, with D unclear. Germline assignment: CDR1 KGHSY and CDR2 FQNENV. CDR3 size: 15 residues. Trimming took off 0 bases at V and 2 bases at J, with 11 bases between the two ends. The CDR3 DNA reads as TGTGCCAGCAGCCAATCCTCAGGTGGGCCCTACGAGCAGTACTTC. This encodes CASSQSSGGPYEQYF.

V and J are TRBV25-1 and TRBJ1-6, with D perhaps TRBD1 (5 bases). Trimming took off 2 bases at V and 7 bases at J, with 12 bases between the two ends. Per germline, CDR1 MGHDK and CDR2 SYGVNS. CDR3 length: 15 amino acids. This CDR3 reads CASSERGGLNSPLHF. In DNA form, the CDR3 reads TGTGCCAGCAGTGAACGCGGGGGTCTGAATTCACCCCTCCACTTT.

This chain uses TRBV28 with TRBJ1-1; no clear D. The CDR3 is made up of 15 amino acids. The germline CDR1 and CDR2 sequences are MDHEN and SYDVKM. Trimming stripped 8 bases from V and 1 base from J, with 17 bases between. The chain's CDR3 is CASSPSRVGNTEAFF. The DNA for the CDR3 is TGTGCCAGCTCACCGTCGCGCGTTGGGAACACTGAAGCTTTCTTT. Based on the CDR3 plus reference TRBV28 and TRBJ1-1, the full variable domain is DVKVTQSSRYLVKRTGEKVFLECVQDMDHENMFWYRQDPGLGLRLIYFSYDVKMKEKGDIPEGYSVSREKKERFSLILESASTNQTSMYLCASSPSRVGNTEAFFGQGTRLTVV.

The CDR3 coding sequence is TGTGCCACCAGCAGAGGGCGGGTAGGCTATGGCTACACCTTC. Translating gives CATSRGRVGYGYTF. The rearrangement links TRBV15 to TRBJ1-2; unclear D gene. Per the germline V gene, CDR1 is LNHNV and CDR2 is YYDKDF (reference sequence). Between the trimmed V and J ends, which lost 1 base and 4 bases, there was a span of 10 bases. The CDR3 is made up of 14 amino acids.

This chain connects TRBV6-5 to TRBJ1-6; D may be TRBD1 (5 bases). This CDR3 comprises 14 residues. Trimming left V 4 bases short and J 5 bases short, with 9 bases between. Germline CDR1 and CDR2: MNHEY and SVGAGI. CDR3 bases: TGTGCCAGCAGTTTGACAGACGATAATTCACCCCTCCACTTT. Its protein is CASSLTDDNSPLHF.

This clone was seen more than once but under ten times. This sequence joins TRBV5-1 and TRBJ1-1; 11 nucleotides align to TRBD1. CDR1 and CDR2 (germline): SGHRS, YFSETQ. The V gene end was trimmed by 4 bases and the J gene end by 11 bases; junction bases not matched to a gene: 16. The CDR3 contains 16 residues. CDR3 in amino acids: CASSPQGQGEGVAAFF. The CDR3 DNA sequence: TGCGCCAGCAGCCCGCAGGGACAGGGGGAGGGTGTGGCGGCTTTCTTT.

The chain uses TRBV6-4 and TRBJ1-1; no clear D. Trimming shortened V by 6 bases and J by 1 base, and 9 bases separated the two germline ends. Germline V gene sequence: CDR1 MRHNA, CDR2 SNTAGT. The length of the CDR3 is 13 residues. The CDR3 nucleotides are TGTGCCAGCAGGATGGGCCCGAACACTGAAGCTTTCTTT. This encodes CASRMGPNTEAFF.

The chain joins TRBV18 to TRBJ1-2; 7 nucleotides align to TRBD1. The V gene's germline CDR1 is KGHSH and CDR2 LQKENI. This CDR3 contains 14 residues. V was clipped by 6 bases and J by 4 bases; unmatched bases: 8. The chain's CDR3 is CASSLGDRFYGYTF. CDR3 bases: TGTGCCAGCTCGCTCGGGGACAGATTCTATGGCTACACCTTC.

The V gene is TRBV3-1 (or the pseudogene TRBV3-2), the J gene TRBJ2-1; TRBD2 aligns across 15 bases. This CDR3 comprises 16 residues. V gave up 4 bases and J gave up 7 bases; unmatched junction bases: 5. Germline V lookup: CDR1 LGHDT, CDR2 YNNKEL (reference sequence). The CDR3 nucleotides are TGTGCCAGCAGCCTTAGGACTAGCGGGGGGGGGAATGAGCAGTTCTTC. Translating it yields CASSLRTSGGGNEQFF.

V usage is TRBV7-3 and J usage is TRBJ2-3; perhaps TRBD1 as D (6 bases). This CDR3 has 15 residues. Trimming removed 0 bases from V and 1 base from J, with 8 bases in between. CDR1 is SGHTA, CDR2 FQGTGA, per germline. The CDR3 spells CASSLTGHGTDTQYF. CDR3 coding DNA: TGTGCCAGCAGCTTAACGGGACACGGCACAGATACGCAGTATTTT.

This clone has a single count. J is TRBJ1-4 and V is TRBV19; TRBD1 aligns across 9 bases. This CDR3 region has 15 residues. CDR1 and CDR2 (germline): LNHDA, SQIVND (reference sequence). J gave up 6 bases and V 2 bases, and 4 bases lay outside the gene matches. The CDR3 bases are TGTGCCAGTAGTATAACAGGGGGCCTGGATGAAAAACTGTTTTTT. This sequence encodes CASSITGGLDEKLFF.

The chain couples TRBV19 to TRBJ2-7; 8 positions match TRBD2. The V and J ends lost 5 bases and 2 bases, in that order; junction bases with no gene match: 8. CDR3 length: 15 amino acids. Germline CDR1 and CDR2: LNHDA and SQIVND (reference sequence). CDR3 nucleotide sequence: TGTGCCAGTAGTGGGCGGGGGGACTATCCCTACGAGCAGTACTTC. This gives the protein CASSGRGDYPYEQYF.

This chain links TRBV5-4 with TRBJ2-7; TRBD2 aligns across 7 bases. J was trimmed by 4 bases and V by 4 bases; bases with no gene match: 11. Germline CDR1 SGHNT, CDR2 YYREEE (reference sequence). This CDR3 is 15 amino acids long. The CDR3 nucleotides are TGTGCCAGCAGCCCCCGGGGAGGGTCATTTTACGAGCAGTACTTC. It codes for CASSPRGGSFYEQYF. Full variable domain (outside the CDR3, taken from reference TRBV5-4 and TRBJ2-7): ETGVTQSPTHLIKTRGQQVTLRCSSQSGHNTVSWYQQALGQGPQFIFQYYREEENGRGNFPPRFSGLQFPNYSSELNVNALELDDSALYLCASSPRGGSFYEQYFGPGTRLTVT.

The genes are TRBV15 and TRBJ1-3; D unresolved. Germline lookup yields CDR1 LNHNV and CDR2 YYDKDF (reference sequence). CDR3 size: 17 residues. Trimming shortened V by 0 bases and J by 4 bases, and 16 bases separated the two germline ends. For the CDR3, the DNA is TGTGCCACCAGCAGAGACCCCCCTATGACTGCAGGAAACACCATATATTTT. It specifies CATSRDPPMTAGNTIYF.

This CDR3 is CASSQERGPNTEAFF. The CDR3 DNA reads as TGCGCCAGCAGCCAAGAAAGGGGGCCAAACACTGAAGCTTTCTTT. V gene TRBV4-1 combines with J gene TRBJ1-1, with 7 bases that match TRBD1. Per the germline V gene, CDR1 is MGHRA and CDR2 is YSYEKL. The CDR3 is 15 amino acids. V shed 0 bases, J shed 2 bases, and the junction held 3 bases outside the gene matches.

The chain recombines TRBV7-3 with TRBJ2-7, with 9 bases that match TRBD2. CDR3 size: 16 residues. In germline, CDR1 is SGHTA, CDR2 FQGTGA. V lost 2 bases to trimming and J lost 5 bases; unmatched junction nucleotides: 10. As DNA, the CDR3 is TGTGCCAGCAGCTTATTGGTAGCGGGGGCGGTCGACGAGCAGTACTTC. This codes for CASSLLVAGAVDEQYF. The full variable domain, completed using reference TRBV7-3 and TRBJ2-7, is GAGVSQTPSNKVTEKGKYVELRCDPISGHTALYWYRQSLGQGPEFLIYFQGTGAADDSGLPNDRFFAVRPEGSVSTLKIQRTERGDSAVYLCASSLLVAGAVDEQYFGPGTRLTVT.

In DNA, the CDR3 is TGTGCCAGCTCACCACAAGGGGGGAACACCGGGGAGCTGTTTTTT. Amino acid sequence: CASSPQGGNTGELFF. The chain has TRBV18 and TRBJ2-2, with a possible D match to TRBD1 (6 bases). CDR1 and CDR2 from the germline V gene are KGHSH and LQKENI. Trimming took off 1 base at V and 1 base at J, with 7 bases between the two ends. This CDR3 has 15 amino acids.

The chain carries TRBV5-4 and TRBJ2-2, with TRBD2 matching 7 bases. The germline V gene has CDR1 SGHNT and CDR2 YYREEE (reference sequence). This CDR3 spans 14 amino acids. V was pared by 4 bases and J by 7 bases, with 7 bases of the junction left unmatched. The CDR3 here is CASSPARTSGELFF. CDR3 nucleotides: TGTGCCAGCAGCCCCGCACGGACTAGCGGGGAGCTGTTTTTT.

The chain employs TRBV7-3 and TRBJ2-2; 13 nucleotides align to TRBD2. The CDR3 runs to 16 residues. V lost 5 bases, J lost 7 bases, and 7 bases stayed unmatched. Germline lookup yields CDR1 SGHTA and CDR2 FQGTGA. Here the CDR3 DNA reads TGTGCCAGCAGCCGACTAGCGGGGGGAGGAGGCGGGGAGCTGTTTTTT. It encodes CASSRLAGGGGGELFF.

The chain carries TRBV5-1 and TRBJ2-2, with D hard to call. CDR1 is SGHRS and CDR2 is YFSETQ in the germline V gene. The CDR3 contains 16 residues. Trimming left V 4 bases short and J 4 bases short, with 17 bases between. The CDR3 sequence: CASSTIPRITTGELFF. The DNA for the CDR3 is TGCGCCAGCAGCACAATTCCACGAATCACCACCGGGGAGCTGTTTTTT.

The chain is built from TRBV4-1 and TRBJ1-1; TRBD1 aligns across 7 bases. The trim removed 4 bases at V and 0 bases at J, leaving 8 bases unmatched. The CDR3 consists of 16 residues. Germline CDR1 and CDR2: MGHRA and YSYEKL. The DNA of the CDR3 is TGCGCCAGCAGCCGGGGGACAGATAAAATGAACACTGAAGCTTTCTTT. Translated, it gives CASSRGTDKMNTEAFF.

The rearrangement joins TRBV2 to TRBJ1-2; D might be TRBD1 (6 bases). There are 14 residues in the CDR3. Germline V gene sequence: CDR1 SNHLY, CDR2 FYNNEI. Trimming cost V 4 bases and J 4 bases, with 13 bases left between them. The CDR3 loop is CASSVLGAGYGYTF. DNA of the CDR3: TGTGCCAGCAGTGTACTGGGGGCTGGCTATGGCTACACCTTC.

The chain joins TRBV7-9 to TRBJ2-7; D possibly corresponds to TRBD2 (6 bases). Trimming took 5 bases from V and 2 from J, leaving 13 bases between them. There are 14 residues in the CDR3. Germline lookup yields CDR1 SEHNR and CDR2 FQNEAQ (reference sequence). The CDR3 nucleotides are TGTGCCAGCAGCACTAGCCTGGGGCCCTACGAGCAGTACTTC. This encodes CASSTSLGPYEQYF.

The chain couples TRBV18 to TRBJ1-5, with D perhaps matching TRBD1 (5 bases). The CDR3 sequence is 15 residues long. With 6 bases removed from V and 3 bases from J, the gap between germline ends came to 15 bases. Germline CDR1 KGHSH, CDR2 LQKENI. In DNA, the CDR3 is TGTGCCAGCTCCCAGGGTGGTGCGACCAATCAGCCCCAGCATTTT. It specifies CASSQGGATNQPQHF.